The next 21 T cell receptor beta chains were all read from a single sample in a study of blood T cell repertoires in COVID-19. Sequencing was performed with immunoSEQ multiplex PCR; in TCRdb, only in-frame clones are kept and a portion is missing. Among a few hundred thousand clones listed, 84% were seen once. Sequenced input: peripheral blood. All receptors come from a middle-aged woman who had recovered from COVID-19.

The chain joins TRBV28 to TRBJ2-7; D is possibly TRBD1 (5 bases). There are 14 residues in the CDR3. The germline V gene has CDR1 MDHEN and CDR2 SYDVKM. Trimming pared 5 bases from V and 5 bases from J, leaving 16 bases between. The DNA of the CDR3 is TGTGCCAGCAGTACACCGCAGGGCGTCCACGAGCAGTACTTC. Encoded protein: CASSTPQGVHEQYF.

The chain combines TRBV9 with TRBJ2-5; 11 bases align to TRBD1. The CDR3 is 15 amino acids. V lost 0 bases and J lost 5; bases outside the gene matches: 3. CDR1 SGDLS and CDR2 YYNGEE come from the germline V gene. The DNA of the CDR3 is TGTGCCAGCAGCGTAGGGACAGGGGGCTCGGAGACCCAGTACTTC. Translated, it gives CASSVGTGGSETQYF.

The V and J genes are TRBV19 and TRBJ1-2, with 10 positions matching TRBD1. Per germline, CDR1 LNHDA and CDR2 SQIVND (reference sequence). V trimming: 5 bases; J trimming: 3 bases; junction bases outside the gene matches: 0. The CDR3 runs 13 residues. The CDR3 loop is CASSGTGDYGYTF. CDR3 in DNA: TGTGCCAGTAGTGGGACAGGGGACTATGGCTACACCTTC.

The CDR3 is CASSYTTVEAQHF. CDR3 DNA sequence: TGTGCCAGCAGTTACACGACGGTCGAGGCCCAGCATTTT. This rearrangement joins TRBV6-5 to TRBJ1-5; D not certain. CDR3 length: 13 residues. CDR1 MNHEY and CDR2 SVGAGI come from the germline V gene. V lost 2 bases to trimming and J lost 11 bases, with 13 bases between them.

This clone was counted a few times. The DNA of the CDR3 is TGTGCCAGTAGTCCGGGACAGACCCTAATAGTGCAGTACTTC. It codes for CASSPGQTLIVQYF. This chain connects TRBV19 to TRBJ2-7, with 7 nucleotides matching TRBD1. Per the germline V gene, CDR1 is LNHDA and CDR2 is SQIVND (reference sequence). Trimming at V came to 5 bases and at J to 9 bases, leaving 13 bases not matched to a gene. This CDR3 has 14 amino acids.

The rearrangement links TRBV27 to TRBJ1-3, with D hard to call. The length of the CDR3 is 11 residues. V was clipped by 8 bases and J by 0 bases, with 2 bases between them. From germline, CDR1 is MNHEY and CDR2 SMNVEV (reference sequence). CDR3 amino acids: CASRSGNTIYF. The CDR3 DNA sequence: TGTGCCAGCCGCTCTGGAAACACCATATATTTT.

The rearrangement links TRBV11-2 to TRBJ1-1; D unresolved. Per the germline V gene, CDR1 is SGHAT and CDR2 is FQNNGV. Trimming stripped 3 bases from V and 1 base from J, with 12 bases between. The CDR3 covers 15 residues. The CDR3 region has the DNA TGTGCCAGCAGCTTTACCAACCCGGGGAACACTGAAGCTTTCTTT. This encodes CASSFTNPGNTEAFF.

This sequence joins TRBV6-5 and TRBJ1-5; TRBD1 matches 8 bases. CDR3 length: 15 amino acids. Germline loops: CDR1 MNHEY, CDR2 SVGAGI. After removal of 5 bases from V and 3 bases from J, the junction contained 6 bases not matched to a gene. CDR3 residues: CASSPGQAFNQPQHF. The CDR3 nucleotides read TGTGCCAGCAGTCCGGGACAGGCTTTCAATCAGCCCCAGCATTTT.

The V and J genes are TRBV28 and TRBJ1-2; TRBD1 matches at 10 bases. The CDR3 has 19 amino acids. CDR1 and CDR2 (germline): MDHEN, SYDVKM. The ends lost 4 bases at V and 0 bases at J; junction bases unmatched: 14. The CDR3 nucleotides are TGTGCCAGCAGTTCGTATGATACCGGGACAGGGGCCCCTAACTATGGCTACACCTTC. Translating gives CASSSYDTGTGAPNYGYTF.

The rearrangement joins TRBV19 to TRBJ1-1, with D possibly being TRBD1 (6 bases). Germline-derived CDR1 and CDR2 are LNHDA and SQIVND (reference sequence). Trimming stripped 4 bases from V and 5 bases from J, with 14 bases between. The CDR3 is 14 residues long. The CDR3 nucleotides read TGTGCCAGTAGTACACGACGGGGGGCTACTGAAGCTTTCTTT. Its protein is CASSTRRGATEAFF.

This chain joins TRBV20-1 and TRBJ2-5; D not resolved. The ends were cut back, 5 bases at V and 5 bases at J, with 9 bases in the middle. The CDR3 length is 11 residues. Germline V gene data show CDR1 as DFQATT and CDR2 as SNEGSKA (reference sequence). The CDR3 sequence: CSARYGETQYF. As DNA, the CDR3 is TGCAGTGCTCGCTACGGGGAGACCCAGTACTTC.

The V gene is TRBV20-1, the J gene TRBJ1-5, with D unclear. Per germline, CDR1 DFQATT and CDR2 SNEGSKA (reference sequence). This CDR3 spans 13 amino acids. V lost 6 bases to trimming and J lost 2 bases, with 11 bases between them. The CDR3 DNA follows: TGCAGTGCGAGTCCGGCGGGCAATCAGCCCCAGCATTTT. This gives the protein CSASPAGNQPQHF.

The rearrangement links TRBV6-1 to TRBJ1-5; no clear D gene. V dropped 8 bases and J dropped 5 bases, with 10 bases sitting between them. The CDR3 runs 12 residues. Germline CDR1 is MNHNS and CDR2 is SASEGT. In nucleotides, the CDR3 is TGTGCCAGCGGAGTTTCCGATCAGCCCCAGCATTTT. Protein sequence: CASGVSDQPQHF.

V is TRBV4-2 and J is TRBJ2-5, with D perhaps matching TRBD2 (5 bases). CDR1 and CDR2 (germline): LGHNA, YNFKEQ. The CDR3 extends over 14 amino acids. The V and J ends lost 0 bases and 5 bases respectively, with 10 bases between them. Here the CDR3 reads CASSQDTSGETQYF. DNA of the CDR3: TGTGCCAGCAGCCAAGATACTAGTGGGGAGACCCAGTACTTC.

CDR3 DNA: TGTGCCAGCAGCTTAGGAGTAGGGAGGGGCACTGAAGCTTTCTTT. This codes for CASSLGVGRGTEAFF. The rearrangement uses TRBV11-2 and TRBJ1-1, with D possibly matching TRBD1 (5 bases). Trimming stripped 1 base from V and 4 bases from J, with 13 bases between. The CDR3 contains 15 residues. CDR1 and CDR2 from the germline V gene are SGHAT and FQNNGV.

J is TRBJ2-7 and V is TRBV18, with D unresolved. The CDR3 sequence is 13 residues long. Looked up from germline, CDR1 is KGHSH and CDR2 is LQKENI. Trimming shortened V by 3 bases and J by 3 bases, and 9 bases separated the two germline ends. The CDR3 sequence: CASSPDIDYEQYF. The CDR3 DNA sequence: TGTGCCAGCTCACCCGACATAGACTACGAGCAGTACTTC.

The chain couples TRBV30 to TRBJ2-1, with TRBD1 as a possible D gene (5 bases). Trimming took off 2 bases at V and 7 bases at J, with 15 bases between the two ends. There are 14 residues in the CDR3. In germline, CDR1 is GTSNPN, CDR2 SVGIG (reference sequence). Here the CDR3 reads CAWSIMRTLNEQFF. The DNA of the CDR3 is TGTGCCTGGAGTATAATGCGGACATTGAATGAGCAGTTCTTC.

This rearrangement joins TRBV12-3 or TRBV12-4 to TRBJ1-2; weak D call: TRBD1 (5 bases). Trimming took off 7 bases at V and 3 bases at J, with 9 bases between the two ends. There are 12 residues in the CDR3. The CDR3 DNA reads TGTGCCAGCAAGGGAGGGGACTATGGCTACACCTTC. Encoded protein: CASKGGDYGYTF.

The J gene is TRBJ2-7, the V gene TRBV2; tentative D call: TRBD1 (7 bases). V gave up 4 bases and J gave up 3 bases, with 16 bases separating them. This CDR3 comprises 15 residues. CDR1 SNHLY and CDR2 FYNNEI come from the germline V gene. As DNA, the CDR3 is TGTGCCAGCAGTGCCAGACAGGGAGCGGGCTACGAGCAGTACTTC. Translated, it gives CASSARQGAGYEQYF.

CDR3 loop: CASSQDRGGLSNEQFF. CDR3 sequence (DNA): TGTGCCAGCAGCCAAGATCGGGGGGGCCTTAGTAATGAGCAGTTCTTC. This chain links TRBV3-1 (or the pseudogene TRBV3-2) with TRBJ2-1, with 8 bases aligning to TRBD2. V lost 0 bases and J lost 7; bases outside the gene matches: 8. CDR1 and CDR2 from the germline V gene are LGHDT and YNNKEL (reference sequence). CDR3 length: 16 residues.

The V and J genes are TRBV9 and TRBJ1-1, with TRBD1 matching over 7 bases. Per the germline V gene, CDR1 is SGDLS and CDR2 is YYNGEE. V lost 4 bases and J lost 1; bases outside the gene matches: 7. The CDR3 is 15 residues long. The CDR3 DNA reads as TGTGCCAGCAGCTCCAGGACAGGCGCGAACACTGAAGCTTTCTTT. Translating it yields CASSSRTGANTEAFF.